These T cell receptor beta chains were read from a single sample in a study of response to subunit inactivated influenza vaccine. TCRdb used MiXCR to reprocess the RT-PCR reads, holding one entry per CDR3 protein. Altogether under 950,000 distinct CDR3 sequences are present, around 20% being singletons, with the ten largest covering roughly 10%. Sample: PBMCs from blood, taken less than 6 days after vaccination. Receptors were obtained from a man in his fifties or sixties who received an inactivated influenza vaccine. Each CDR3 is given with its conserved first and last residue. Fields, in order: J gene, clone size, V gene, D gene, CDR3 DNA, CDR3 protein. A D gene is named only where the DNA matches it firmly. Expanded clones are given a class, and other clones once, few, many or no size at all.

TRBJ2-1 NA TRBV10-3 TRBD1 TGTGCCATTGGTTCGGGACAGGGGGGCAATGAGCAGTTCTTC CAIGSGQGGNEQFF
TRBJ2-1 NA TRBV12-3/TRBV12-4 NA TGTGCCAGCAGTTCCCATCCCCTTCTAGCGATAAACAATGAGCAGTTCTTC CASSSHPLLAINNEQFF
TRBJ2-3 many TRBV20-1 NA TGCAGTGCTTCTCAAACTATAAACACAGATACGCAGTATTTT CSASQTINTDTQYF
TRBJ1-2 many TRBV20-1 NA TGCAGTGCTAGAGAGGGGGCTAACTATGGCTACACCTTC CSAREGANYGYTF
TRBJ2-2 few TRBV4-2 NA TGTGCCAGCAGCCAAGCGGGGGCAGCGAACACCGGGGAGCTGTTTTTT CASSQAGAANTGELFF
TRBJ2-3 NA TRBV10-3 TRBD1 TGTGCCATCAGTGAGACCCGGACAGGGAGCACAGATACGCAGTATTTT CAISETRTGSTDTQYF
TRBJ2-5 few TRBV7-9 TRBD2 TGTGCCAGCAGCTTGTCTAGCGGGACCCAAGGGGAGACCCAGTACTTC CASSLSSGTQGETQYF
TRBJ2-7 NA TRBV6-5 NA TGTGCCAGCAGTTACTCGCGACGGAGGGCCTCCTACGAGCAGTACTTC CASSYSRRRASYEQYF
TRBJ2-1 NA TRBV20-1 TRBD2 TGCAGTGCTAGTATATTGGCGGGAGGGACGGGTAATGAGCAGTTCTTC CSASILAGGTGNEQFF
TRBJ2-1 once TRBV7-8 TRBD2 TGTGCCAGCAGCTTAGGACCGACTAGCGGGAGGGCCATTATGGATGAGCAGATCTTC CASSLGPTSGRAIMDEQIF
TRBJ2-3 NA TRBV5-5 TRBD1 TGTGCCAGCAGCAGGGACAGGGGGTCGAACACAGATACGCAGTATTTT CASSRDRGSNTDTQYF
TRBJ1-1 few TRBV6-2/TRBV6-3 NA TGTGCCAGCAGTTACTCCCAGTCGGGAAACACTGAAGCTTTCTTT CASSYSQSGNTEAFF
TRBJ2-5 few TRBV12-3/TRBV12-4 NA TGTGCCAGCGACTCCCGTGGGCAGGGTTATACAGAGACCCAGTACTTC CASDSRGQGYTETQYF
TRBJ2-5 few TRBV9 NA TGTGCCAGCAGCCGAAGACTAGAGCAAGAGACCCAGTACTTC CASSRRLEQETQYF
TRBJ2-1 few TRBV5-5 TRBD1 TGTGCCAGCAGCTCAGGGAGCAGGGGGCGTGAGGAGTTCTTC CASSSGSRGREEFF
TRBJ2-1 few TRBV29-1 NA TGCAGCGTTGAAAACAGATACAATGAGCAGTTCTTC CSVENRYNEQFF
TRBJ2-2 once TRBV19 NA TGTGCCAGTAGTATTAGCGGGAACACCGGGGAGCTGTTTTTT CASSISGNTGELFF
TRBJ1-2 NA TRBV4-3 NA TGCGCCAGCAGCCAAGAACTAGCCAGGGCGTCGTCTGGCTACACCTTC CASSQELARASSGYTF
TRBJ1-5 NA TRBV6-1 TRBD1 TGTGCCAGCAGTCTCTTTGGGACAGGGGTTCAGCCCCAGCATTTT CASSLFGTGVQPQHF
TRBJ2-7 few TRBV20-1 NA TGCAGTGTGCAGCAGGCTTTTTCCTACGAGCAGTACTTC CSVQQAFSYEQYF
TRBJ2-7 many TRBV7-9 NA TGTGCCAGCAGTTTAGACGACGAGCAGTACTTC CASSLDDEQYF
TRBJ2-5 NA TRBV15 NA TGTGCCACCAGCAATGAACAGGGCAGAGAGACCCAGTACTTC CATSNEQGRETQYF
TRBJ2-3 few TRBV21-1 NA TGTGCCACCGGGGTAGGACCTTACACCCCAGATACGCAGTATTTT CATGVGPYTPDTQYF
TRBJ1-4 few TRBV20-1 NA TGCAGTGCTGACCTAAATGAAAAACTGTTTTTT CSADLNEKLFF
TRBJ2-3 once TRBV7-3 NA TGTGCCAGCAGCGTCGGCAGGGAAACAGATACGCAGTATTTT CASSVGRETDTQYF
TRBJ2-7 few TRBV29-1 TRBD2 TGCAGCGTGGGACTAGCGGGAGTCGAGCAGTACTTC CSVGLAGVEQYF
TRBJ2-1 NA TRBV6-2/TRBV6-3 TRBD2 TGTGCCAGCAGTTTACAGCGGGGGTCCTCCTACAATGAGCAGTTCTTC CASSLQRGSSYNEQFF
TRBJ2-1 many TRBV5-1 TRBD1 TGCGCCAGCAGCTTCGACAGGGTAGAATACAATGAGCAGTTCTTC CASSFDRVEYNEQFF
TRBJ1-6 NA TRBV5-5 NA TGTGCCAGCAGCCTATCCGGGAGGGATAATTCACCCCTCCACTTT CASSLSGRDNSPLHF
TRBJ1-1 NA TRBV5-1 TRBD1 TGCGCCAGCAGCTTCACCTCGACAGGGACTGAAGCTTTCTTT CASSFTSTGTEAFF